A single sample is the source of the 20 T cell receptor beta chains below, sequenced in a study of blood T cells in healthy people across ages. A second PCR, run for about 6 to 11 cycles, used a sample-barcoded 5' primer plus a J-beta primer mix. TCRdb re-derived calls from the 5' RACE reads in MiXCR, one entry per CDR3 protein. The table lists roughly 800,000 distinct CDR3 sequences, 20% to 25% of them singletons. The same specimen was also included in a second study, on T cells of mothers and their children.

Sequenced sample: blood. These receptors originate from a boy aged 5 to 17 in good health.

The chain carries TRBV6-6 and TRBJ2-7, with 8 bases lining up with TRBD2. The germline V gene encodes CDR1 MNHNY and CDR2 SVGAGI (reference sequence). The CDR3 extends over 14 amino acids. V gave up 5 bases and J gave up 4 bases; unmatched junction bases: 7. For the CDR3, the DNA is TGTGCCAGCAGTGCGGGACTAGAAATTTACGAGCAGTACTTC. This encodes CASSAGLEIYEQYF.

This clonotype occurred a few times. The V and J genes are TRBV29-1 and TRBJ2-5; 9 bases agree with TRBD1. The J call is doubtful: the DNA matches TRBJ2-1 better. The CDR3 contains 14 residues. Germline assignment: CDR1 SQVTM and CDR2 ANQGSEA. This chain's CDR3 is CSVERQGAYNEQFF. DNA of the CDR3: TGCAGCGTTGAGCGACAGGGGGCCTACAATGAGCAGTTCTTC.

This clonotype occurred a few times. CDR3 region: CASTYARGGAETQYF. The CDR3 DNA is TGTGCCAGCACCTATGCTCGAGGGGGCGCTGAGACCCAGTACTTC. This rearrangement joins TRBV7-2 to TRBJ2-5; 7 bases map to TRBD1. This CDR3 is 15 amino acids long. Germline V gene lookup returns CDR1 SGHTA and CDR2 FQGNSA. J was trimmed by 5 bases and V by 7 bases; bases with no gene match: 13.

CDR3 amino acids: CSARTYSSYEQYF. The CDR3 DNA is TGCAGTGCTAGAACGTATAGCTCCTACGAGCAGTACTTC. V and J are TRBV20-1 and TRBJ2-7; no firm D call. V was trimmed by 2 bases and J by 0 bases, leaving 8 bases between them. The CDR3 length is 13 residues. CDR1 and CDR2 from the germline V gene are DFQATT and SNEGSKA (reference sequence).

The chain carries TRBV14 and TRBJ2-1, with TRBD2 matching 8 bases. Losses at the gene ends were 8 bases for V and 9 bases for J; bases not matched to a gene: 27. Germline V gene lookup returns CDR1 SGHDN and CDR2 FVKESK. The CDR3 has 19 amino acids. The CDR3 loop is CASGPGPGEGGRWIGEQFF. Written as DNA, the CDR3 is TGTGCCAGCGGCCCCGGACCCGGCGAGGGCGGGAGGTGGATAGGTGAGCAGTTCTTC.

The rearrangement links TRBV2 to TRBJ2-1; 13 bases fit TRBD2. CDR3 length: 15 amino acids. V lost 8 bases and J lost 4; bases outside the gene matches: 5. Germline V gene data show CDR1 as SNHLY and CDR2 as FYNNEI. The CDR3 region has the DNA TGTGCCAGCCCGCTGACTAGCGGGAGGTACAATGAGCAGTTCTTC. Residues: CASPLTSGRYNEQFF.

The chain combines TRBV6-5 with TRBJ1-1, with 9 bases fitting TRBD1. The CDR3 length is 15 residues. The germline CDR1 and CDR2 sequences are MNHEY and SVGAGI. With 5 bases clipped from V and 0 bases from J, the junction kept 4 bases outside the gene matches. The DNA of the CDR3 is TGTGCCAGCAGTGTACAGGGGGCGTTGAACACTGAAGCTTTCTTT. Translated: CASSVQGALNTEAFF.

This chain joins TRBV20-1 and TRBJ2-3, with a weak D call TRBD1 (6 bases). The J call may be incorrect, as the DNA end agrees better with TRBJ1-5. CDR3 length: 14 amino acids. Germline V gene data show CDR1 as DFQATT and CDR2 as SNEGSKA (reference sequence). CDR3 residues: CSASSGGGTDTQHF. In DNA, the CDR3 is TGCAGTGCTAGTTCCGGGGGCGGCACAGATACGCAGCATTTT.

The V and J genes are TRBV10-3 and TRBJ2-1; the D gene is possibly TRBD1 (5 bases). The CDR3 has 16 residues. V lost 6 bases and J lost 2, with 17 bases in between. CDR1 ENHRY and CDR2 SYGVKD come from the germline V gene. The chain's CDR3 is CAIRPTRQGPYNEQFF. For the CDR3, the DNA is TGTGCCATCAGGCCTACGAGGCAGGGCCCCTACAATGAGCAGTTCTTC.

This clonotype came up a few times. The chain carries TRBV6-5 and TRBJ1-2; the D gene is possibly TRBD1 (5 bases). The CDR3 runs to 14 residues. From germline, CDR1 is MNHEY and CDR2 SVGAGI. The germline V and J ends were trimmed by 2 bases and 5 bases, with 12 bases remaining between them. CDR3 in DNA: TGTGCCAGCAGTTACGCCGGGACCGCTTATGGCTACACCTTC. It codes for CASSYAGTAYGYTF.

The chain has TRBV20-1 and TRBJ2-7; D is possibly TRBD1 (7 bases). The germline V gene has CDR1 DFQATT and CDR2 SNEGSKA (reference sequence). V lost 0 bases and J 3 bases, leaving 15 bases between the germline ends. CDR3 size: 15 residues. CDR3 DNA sequence: TGCAGTGCTAGAGATCTGTCAGGGGGGAGCTACGAGCAGTACTTC. Translated, it gives CSARDLSGGSYEQYF.

J is TRBJ2-1 and V is TRBV19; 11 bases fit TRBD1. After removal of 1 base from V and 5 bases from J, the junction contained 4 bases not matched to a gene. The CDR3 is made up of 16 amino acids. Germline CDR1 reads LNHDA; CDR2 reads SQIVND (reference sequence). In DNA, the CDR3 is TGTGCCAGTAGTATAGGTTCGGGACAGGGGGACAATGAGCAGTTCTTC. Its protein is CASSIGSGQGDNEQFF. Using reference TRBV19 and TRBJ2-1 for the parts outside the CDR3, the full variable domain is DGGITQSPKYLFRKEGQNVTLSCEQNLNHDAMYWYRQDPGQGLRLIYYSQIVNDFQKGDIAEGYSVSREKKESFPLTVTSAQKNPTAFYLCASSIGSGQGDNEQFFGPGTRLTVL.

This clonotype has more than one count but fewer than ten. The CDR3 spells CSVETQGFNEQFF. DNA of the CDR3: TGCAGCGTTGAAACACAGGGTTTCAATGAGCAGTTCTTC. This sequence joins TRBV29-1 and TRBJ2-1; TRBD1 might be the D (6 bases). The CDR3 sequence is 13 residues long. Per the germline V gene, CDR1 is SQVTM and CDR2 is ANQGSEA. The V and J ends lost 2 bases and 6 bases respectively, with 11 bases between them.

The V and J genes are TRBV5-1 and TRBJ2-1; 7 bases are a match to TRBD2. J was trimmed by 0 bases and V by 0 bases; bases with no gene match: 6. Per the germline V gene, CDR1 is SGHRS and CDR2 is YFSETQ. This CDR3 comprises 17 residues. The CDR3 DNA reads as TGCGCCAGCAGCTTGGCCTGGACTAGGAACTCCTACAATGAGCAGTTCTTC. Translating gives CASSLAWTRNSYNEQFF.

The V gene is TRBV28, the J gene TRBJ2-5, with TRBD2 matching 12 bases. Germline CDR1 reads MDHEN; CDR2 reads SYDVKM. This CDR3 has 16 amino acids. V was clipped by 5 bases and J by 2 bases; unmatched bases: 6. The CDR3 reads CASSHLTSGGQETQYF. The CDR3 region has the DNA TGTGCCAGCAGTCACCTGACTAGCGGGGGACAAGAGACCCAGTACTTC.

The CDR3 here is CASSLFSESTGNTEAFF. DNA for the CDR3: TGTGCCAGCAGCTTATTCTCCGAGTCAACAGGGAACACTGAAGCTTTCTTT. The genes are TRBV7-6 and TRBJ1-1, with D perhaps TRBD1 (5 bases). Germline values: CDR1 SGHVS, CDR2 FNYEAQ. Between the trimmed V and J ends, which lost 2 bases and 1 base, there was a span of 17 bases. The CDR3 totals 17 residues.

This clonotype was counted a few times. CDR3 in DNA: TGTGCCAGTAGTATGCGGCGGGAGGAACCCCAGTACTTC. Its protein is CASSMRREEPQYF. The rearrangement links TRBV19 to TRBJ2-5; TRBD2 agrees at 8 bases. Trimming at V came to 3 bases and at J to 9 bases, leaving 6 bases not matched to a gene. The CDR3 is made up of 13 amino acids. Looked up from germline, CDR1 is LNHDA and CDR2 is SQIVND (reference sequence).

The chain joins TRBV7-9 to TRBJ2-2, with 7 bases aligning to TRBD1. V lost 3 bases, J lost 8 bases, and 6 bases stayed unmatched. The CDR3 runs to 14 residues. Germline lookup yields CDR1 SEHNR and CDR2 FQNEAQ (reference sequence). The CDR3 sequence is CASSLRGPSGELFF. The DNA for the CDR3 is TGTGCCAGCAGCTTGAGGGGGCCATCTGGGGAGCTGTTTTTT.

This clonotype was observed a few times. V usage is TRBV24-1 and J usage is TRBJ2-7, with no clear D. The V end was cut by 0 bases, the J end by 3 bases, with 5 bases between. Germline V gene lookup returns CDR1 KGHDR and CDR2 SFDVKD. There are 13 residues in the CDR3. The CDR3 sequence is CATSDLVGYEQYF. The CDR3 DNA is TGTGCCACCAGTGATTTGGTCGGCTACGAGCAGTACTTC.

The chain uses TRBV29-1 and TRBJ2-4; D is ambiguous. Germline CDR1 reads SQVTM; CDR2 reads ANQGSEA. The CDR3 runs to 13 residues. V dropped 1 base and J dropped 9 bases, with 13 bases sitting between them. CDR3 coding DNA: TGCAGCGTTGAAGGCACGGATCTGGGCATTCAGTACTTC. The encoded protein is CSVEGTDLGIQYF.